Presented here are 10 T cell receptor beta chains from one specimen sequenced in a study of metastatic and nonmetastatic thyroid tumors. Each patient went into thyroid surgery without having received any treatment. TCRdb reanalyzed the PCR reads with MiXCR. The sample holds about 32,000 clones, 20% seen once. The sequenced sample was blood. The source of these receptors is a female donor with papillary thyroid cancer or a benign thyroid nodule (not recorded which). Some clones in this sample may be carry-over from other donors' samples.

V gene TRBV7-8 combines with J gene TRBJ2-7; TRBD1 is a possible D gene (6 bases). Looked up from germline, CDR1 is SGHVS and CDR2 is FQNEAQ. This CDR3 comprises 14 residues. V gave up 7 bases and J gave up 7 bases, with 20 bases separating them. CDR3 region: CASNPEAGVVEQYF. The CDR3 DNA sequence: TGTGCCAGCAACCCTGAGGCAGGGGTGGTGGAGCAGTACTTC.

This clone was picked up many times. As DNA, the CDR3 is TGTGCCAGCAGCTTAGCGCAGGGACAGCCCCAAGAGACCCAGTACTTC. This codes for CASSLAQGQPQETQYF. This sequence joins TRBV7-6 and TRBJ2-5; 7 bases match TRBD1. CDR3 length equals 16 residues. V shed 0 bases, J shed 1 base, and the junction held 5 bases outside the gene matches. Germline CDR1 and CDR2: SGHVS and FNYEAQ.

J is TRBJ1-1 and V is TRBV11-2; no clear D. This CDR3 comprises 13 residues. Trimming took off 1 base at V and 6 bases at J, with 9 bases between the two ends. Germline CDR1 and CDR2: SGHAT and FQNNGV. The DNA for the CDR3 is TGTGCCAGCAGCTTAGGGGCAGTCCCTGAAGCTTTCTTT. Amino acid sequence: CASSLGAVPEAFF.

The sample holds many counts of this clone. The V gene is TRBV10-2, the J gene TRBJ2-7; D is tentatively TRBD1 or TRBD2 (6 bases each). The germline V gene encodes CDR1 WSHSY and CDR2 SAAADI. Trimming removed 8 bases from V and 7 bases from J, with 18 bases in between. The CDR3 extends over 13 amino acids. CDR3 sequence: CASATARGGEQYF. Here the CDR3 DNA reads TGCGCCAGCGCCACGGCCCGAGGGGGGGAGCAGTACTTC.

The gene calls are TRBV12-3 or TRBV12-4 and TRBJ1-5, with a weak D call TRBD1 (6 bases). CDR3 length equals 15 residues. V dropped 4 bases and J dropped 2 bases, with 12 bases sitting between them. The DNA for the CDR3 is TGTGCCAGCAGTTCCCAGGGGTTCGGCAATCAGCCCCAGCATTTT. Residues: CASSSQGFGNQPQHF.

This clone was detected only a few times. The V and J genes are TRBV7-8 and TRBJ2-5, with D unclear. V shed 2 bases and J shed 5 bases, with 6 bases lying between them. This CDR3 has 12 residues. Germline V gene data show CDR1 as SGHVS and CDR2 as FQNEAQ. The CDR3 DNA follows: TGTGCCAGCAGCTTATGGGTGGAGACCCAGTACTTC. Residues: CASSLWVETQYF. Complete variable domain (other parts from reference TRBV7-8 and TRBJ2-5): GAGVSQSPRYKVAKRGQDVALRCDPISGHVSLFWYQQALGQGPEFLTYFQNEAQLDKSGLPSDRFFAERPEGSVSTLKIQRTQQEDSAVYLCASSLWVETQYFGPGTRLLVL.

This clone was counted ten times or more. A much more abundant neighbour one base away suggests this may be a read error. The chain couples TRBV12-3 or TRBV12-4 to TRBJ1-5; D uncertain. The CDR3 length is 13 residues. V gave up 0 bases and J gave up 9 bases, with 9 bases separating them. CDR3: CASSLAPPGPQHF. The DNA of the CDR3 is TGTGCCAGCAGTTTAGCCCCCCCGGGGCCCCAGCATTTT.

The table lists this clone with many counts. The chain is built from TRBV7-2 and TRBJ1-1; D uncertain. Per the germline V gene, CDR1 is SGHTA and CDR2 is FQGNSA. The CDR3 spans 13 residues. Trimming removed 11 bases from V and 1 base from J, with 14 bases in between. The CDR3 bases are TGTGCCGCTAAGTCCCCCCGGAACACTGAAGCTTTCTTT. It codes for CAAKSPRNTEAFF.

This chain uses TRBV20-1 with TRBJ1-5; D remains ambiguous. This CDR3 is built from 11 residues. Germline V gene sequence: CDR1 DFQATT, CDR2 SNEGSKA (reference sequence). The germline V and J ends were trimmed by 6 bases and 6 bases, with 9 bases remaining between them. This CDR3 is CSARSGQPQHF. The CDR3 DNA is TGCAGTGCGAGGTCGGGTCAGCCCCAGCATTTT.

There are many counts of this clone. The V call is TRBV28, the J call TRBJ2-3, with TRBD2 identical over 10 bases. Looked up from germline, CDR1 is MDHEN and CDR2 is SYDVKM. The V gene end was trimmed by 4 bases and the J gene end by 3 bases; junction bases not matched to a gene: 7. CDR3 length equals 16 residues. CDR3 nucleotide sequence: TGTGCCAGCAGTTCTAGGACTAGCGGAATTACAGATACGCAGTATTTT. Its translation: CASSSRTSGITDTQYF.